This T cell receptor beta chain stems from a study of T cells in Graves' hyperthyroidism and ophthalmopathy. Deletions cut 0 bases from V and 2 bases from J, with 12 bases between. CDR3 length: 16 residues. Per the germline V gene, CDR1 is SGHTA and CDR2 is FQGTGA. Template material for amplifying TCR beta CDR3 regions consisted of RNA transcripts. A set of HTBI primers served as the primers for a first-round RT-PCR of the TCR CDR3. TCRdb ran MiXCR on the multiplex PCR reads and lists one entry per CDR3 protein. Among 500,000 to 600,000 distinct CDR3 sequences listed, 46% were seen once. Reasons for excluding patients were uncontrolled infection, other autoimmune disease, pregnancy or lactation. Each diagnosis drew on symptoms, thyroxine, TRAb, thyroid ultrasound and orbital computed tomography findings.

V is TRBV7-3 and J is TRBJ2-3; perhaps D is TRBD1 or TRBD2 (5 bases each). The sequence was collected from an adult woman with Graves' disease, either hyperthyroidism or ophthalmopathy (not recorded which). The source material was peripheral blood or thyroid tissue (not recorded which). The CDR3 region has the DNA TGTGCCAGCAGCTTAACGGGACGCGGGCTCACAGATACGCAGTATTTT. Encoded protein: CASSLTGRGLTDTQYF.